The table lists the clone carrying this T cell receptor beta chain with a few counts. The sample is drawn from a study of blood T cell repertoires in COVID-19. In the authors' workflow: Using reference gene primer amplification, nucleated cell counts were estimated. The assay was immunoSEQ multiplex PCR, and TCRdb's table has in-frame clones only and misses some. D and trimming were read from the DNA, whereas the V and J calls and clone size are those reported in that table. The data hold some 5,900 clones, with 86% observed a single time. Germline CDR1 is SNHLY and CDR2 is FYNNEI. J lost 6 bases, V lost 6 bases, and 6 bases had no gene match. This CDR3 comprises 14 residues.

The sample consisted of peripheral blood. The receptor was derived from a human donor in a cohort sampled during active COVID-19. This sequence joins TRBV2 and TRBJ1-5; TRBD1 matches at 9 bases. CDR3 amino acids: CASRGDRAVQPQHF. CDR3 sequence (DNA): TGTGCCAGCAGGGGGGACAGGGCGGTTCAGCCCCAGCATTTT.